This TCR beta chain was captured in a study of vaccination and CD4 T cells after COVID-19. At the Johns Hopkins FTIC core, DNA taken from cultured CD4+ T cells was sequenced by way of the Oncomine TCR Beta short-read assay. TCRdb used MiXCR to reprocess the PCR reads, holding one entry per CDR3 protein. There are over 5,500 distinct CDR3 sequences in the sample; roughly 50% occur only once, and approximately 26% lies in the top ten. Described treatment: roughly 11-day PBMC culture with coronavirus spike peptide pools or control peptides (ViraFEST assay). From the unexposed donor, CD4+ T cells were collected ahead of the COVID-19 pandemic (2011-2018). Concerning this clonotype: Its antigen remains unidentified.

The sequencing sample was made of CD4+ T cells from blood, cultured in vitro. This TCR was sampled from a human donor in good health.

The CDR3 reads CASSLVRNQPQHF. CDR3 nucleotides: TGTGCCAGCAGTTTGGTTCGCAATCAGCCCCAGCATTTT. The chain couples TRBV12-3 or TRBV12-4 to TRBJ1-5; D is undetermined. This CDR3 has 13 residues. Deletions cut 3 bases from V and 2 bases from J, with 5 bases between.